This is a list of T cell receptor beta chains from one sample in a study of CD8+CD57+ T cells in acquired aplastic anemia. TCRdb re-analysed the reads in MiXCR, keeping a single row per CDR3 protein. This table has about 98,000 distinct CDR3 sequences, roughly two thirds appearing once. The sample was sorted CD4+, CD8+, or CD8+CD57+ T cells (not recorded which) from PBMCs. The receptors come from a human donor with aplastic anemia. Both conserved end residues are part of each CDR3. D genes are given only for firm matches. Clone size, where shown, is once, few, many, or a class for clones that have expanded.

TGTGCCACCAGTTCTCCACCGGGACTAGCGGAGAATGAGCAGTTCTTC | CATSSPPGLAENEQFF | TRBD2 | TRBJ2-1 | TRBV24-1 | - | 16
TGTGCCAGCAGTTTACGCGAGGACGGTTACACTGAAGCTTTCTTT | CASSLREDGYTEAFF | - | TRBJ1-1 | TRBV12-3/TRBV12-4 | - | 15
TGTGCCACCAGCAGAGATCGCAGTTACGAGCAGTACTTC | CATSRDRSYEQYF | - | TRBJ2-7 | TRBV15 | few | 13
TGTGCCAGCCGACTAGCGGGAAACTCAGATACGCAGTATTTT | CASRLAGNSDTQYF | TRBD2 | TRBJ2-3 | TRBV6-1 | - | 14
TGTGCCAGCTCACCAGGAGGGACGGGATACAATGAGCAGTTCTTC | CASSPGGTGYNEQFF | - | TRBJ2-1 | TRBV2 | - | 15
TGTGCCACCAGTGACTCCAGGGGGCTCGCCTACGAGCAGTACTTC | CATSDSRGLAYEQYF | TRBD1 | TRBJ2-7 | TRBV24-1 | - | 15
TGTGCCAGCAGCGTAGTTCCAGTCACAGATACGCAGTATTTT | CASSVVPVTDTQYF | - | TRBJ2-3 | TRBV9 | - | 14
TGCAGTGCTACGACAGGACGGGACACTGAAGCTTTCTTT | CSATTGRDTEAFF | - | TRBJ1-1 | TRBV20-1 | - | 13
TGTGCCATCAGTGAGGGCAGGGATGGGGCCTACGAGCAGTACTTC | CAISEGRDGAYEQYF | - | TRBJ2-7 | TRBV10-3 | - | 15
TGTGCCAGCAGTGACAGGGCTGGGGCCAACGTCCTGACTTTC | CASSDRAGANVLTF | - | TRBJ2-6 | TRBV2 | few | 14
TGCGCCAGCAGTGAGCTCCCTGCGACAAGTACGAAAGGCTACACCTTC | CASSELPATSTKGYTF | - | TRBJ1-2 | TRBV10-2 | - | 16